This T cell receptor beta chain was sequenced during a study of blood T cells in healthy people across ages. Study overall: About one barcoded beta molecule per two T cells was the capture yield of template switching. Study-wide results and caveats: Strong correlation linked observed beta diversity and percent naive T cells. Age showed a roughly linear inverse relationship with TCR beta diversity per million T cells.

This clonotype was counted only a few times. The antigen is not known. The CDR3 totals 13 residues. Germline V CDR1 and CDR2: WSHSY, SAAADI. J lost 7 bases, V lost 8 bases, and 8 bases had no gene match. With a J-beta primer mix and a sample-barcoded 5' primer, a second PCR ran about 7 to 12 cycles. A template-switch adaptor that had 12 random nucleotides put a tag on each cDNA molecule. TCRdb reprocessed the 5' RACE reads via MiXCR and lists one record per CDR3 protein. Of 1.5 million to 2 million distinct CDR3 sequences in the sample, approximately 30% were seen once. This TCR was sampled from a woman in her thirties in good health. The chain recombines TRBV10-2 with TRBJ1-5; the match to TRBD1 covers 7 bases. The sequenced sample was blood. As DNA, the CDR3 is TGCGCCAGCCGAGACAGGGCGAGCCAGCCCCAGCATTTT. Its protein is CASRDRASQPQHF.